The clone carrying this T cell receptor (beta chain) has at least ten counts. Its target is unknown. Unique molecular identifiers were incorporated into the prepared TCRbeta library. MiXCR was run by TCRdb on the PCR reads, yielding one entry per CDR3 protein. The data hold about 190,000 distinct CDR3 sequences, with approximately 12% observed a single time. Per the germline V gene, CDR1 is ENHRY and CDR2 is SYGVKD. This CDR3 has 16 amino acids. The V and J ends lost 10 bases and 4 bases respectively, with 23 bases between them. The data are from a study of T-cell reconstitution after alpha-beta-depleted transplantation in children. Study results and caveats: Some patients showed high day-60 TCRbeta diversity, which derived from surviving recipient T cells and thymic progenitors. By about two months after transplant, alpha-beta T cells reportedly arose from several hundred graft clones that had expanded. After one year, T-cell counts and TCRbeta diversity mostly came from new T cells.

This sequence originates from a boy aged 2-9 years with acute myeloid leukemia, due to receive a stem cell transplant. The rearrangement joins TRBV10-3 to TRBJ2-1; TRBD2 might be the D (7 bases). This sample comprised PBMCs, obtained before TCRalphabeta/CD19-depleted stem cell transplant. CDR3 in DNA: TGTGCCACCGACTTGGGGGGGGGCCTTTATTACAATGAGCAGTTCTTC. It encodes CATDLGGGLYYNEQFF.